Presented here are 2 T cell receptor beta chains from one specimen sequenced in a study of early T cells in non-severe SARS-CoV-2 infection. TCRdb processed the 5' RACE reads anew with MiXCR; each CDR3 protein has one entry. Of about 110,000 distinct CDR3 sequences listed, around 13% are singletons. The sequenced sample was whole blood, obtained at baseline. The receptors come from an adult who was a healthcare worker with PCR-confirmed SARS-CoV-2 infection or an uninfected control (not recorded which).

This clonotype has a handful of counts. The gene calls are TRBV5-1 and TRBJ1-1; a weak D match, TRBD1 (6 bases). CDR1 and CDR2 (germline): SGHRS, YFSETQ. This CDR3 contains 16 residues. The germline V and J ends were trimmed by 4 bases and 5 bases, with 21 bases remaining between them. The CDR3 loop reads CASSPDYAKRGTEAFF. CDR3 DNA: TGCGCCAGCAGCCCGGACTACGCGAAGAGGGGGACTGAAGCTTTCTTT.

The rearrangement links TRBV12-3 or TRBV12-4 to TRBJ1-1; maybe TRBD1 (6 bases). The CDR3 loop spans 13 amino acids. V was clipped by 3 bases and J by 5 bases, with 10 bases between them. The CDR3 is CASSFDDRTEAFF. For the CDR3, the DNA is TGTGCCAGCAGTTTCGATGACAGGACTGAAGCTTTCTTT.